This T cell receptor beta chain came from a study of T-cell reconstitution after alpha-beta-depleted transplantation in children. Study-level results: The study reportedly traced alpha-beta T cells about two months after transplant to several hundred expanded graft clones. Surviving recipient T cells and thymic progenitors produced the high day-60 TCRbeta diversity seen in some patients. T-cell counts and diversity at one year following transplant were attributed mainly to newly produced T cells.

A TCRbeta library incorporating unique molecular identifiers was prepared. A single record per CDR3 protein comes from TCRdb applying MiXCR to the PCR reads. The repertoire holds approximately 800,000 distinct CDR3 sequences, roughly 15% seen once, with approximately 5% in the top ten. The CDR3 runs 12 residues. Between the trimmed V and J ends, which lost 0 bases and 8 bases, there was a span of 8 bases. Germline assignment: CDR1 SGHRS and CDR2 YFSETQ. This clonotype was counted ten times or more. Its specificity is unknown. The sequencing used PBMCs, mostly from graft donor cells, collected 360 days after TCRalphabeta/CD19-depleted stem cell transplant. The receptor was derived from a male patient aged 10 to 17 who had a stem cell transplant for acute lymphoblastic leukemia, so the T cells may come from the graft donor. J is TRBJ1-2 and V is TRBV5-1; a possible D gene is TRBD1 (5 bases). Here the CDR3 DNA reads TGCGCCAGCAGCTTGGAAGGGGACGGCTACACCTTC. This encodes CASSLEGDGYTF.